This record looks at one T cell receptor beta chain sequence and its context. This sample was included in a study of shared clonotypes between healthy human individuals. Study in general: Each donor's CD8 memory used one plate, CD8 naive two, each CD4 subset three.

Measured with immunoSEQ multiplex PCR; TCRdb has only the in-frame clones, and not every one. The repertoire holds some 900,000 clones, with around 80% as singletons. Germline V lookup: CDR1 SGHTA, CDR2 FQGNSA. This CDR3 is built from 13 residues. V was clipped by 2 bases and J by 11 bases, with 15 bases between them. The V and J genes are TRBV7-2 and TRBJ1-1, with a tentative D call TRBD1 (5 bases). Sequences were obtained from memory CD4+ T cells sorted from blood. As to subset: CD45RA-negative fraction. This TCR was recovered from a man aged 18 to 35 in good health. This chain's CDR3 is CASSLFIRDWAFF. The CDR3, as DNA: TGTGCCAGCAGCTTATTTATCAGGGATTGGGCTTTCTTT.